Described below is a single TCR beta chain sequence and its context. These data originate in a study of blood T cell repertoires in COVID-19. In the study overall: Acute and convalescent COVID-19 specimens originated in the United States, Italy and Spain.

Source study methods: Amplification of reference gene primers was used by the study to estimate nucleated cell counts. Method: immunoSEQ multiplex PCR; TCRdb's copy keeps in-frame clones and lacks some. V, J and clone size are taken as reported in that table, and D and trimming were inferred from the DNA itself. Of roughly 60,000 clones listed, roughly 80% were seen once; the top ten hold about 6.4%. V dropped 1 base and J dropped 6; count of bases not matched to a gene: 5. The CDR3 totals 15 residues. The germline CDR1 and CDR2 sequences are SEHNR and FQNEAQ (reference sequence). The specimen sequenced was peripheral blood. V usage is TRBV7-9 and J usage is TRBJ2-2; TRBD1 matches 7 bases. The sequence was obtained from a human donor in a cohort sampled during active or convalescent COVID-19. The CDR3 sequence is CASSLVQGVSGELFF. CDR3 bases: TGTGCCAGCAGCTTAGTCCAGGGGGTTTCCGGGGAGCTGTTTTTT. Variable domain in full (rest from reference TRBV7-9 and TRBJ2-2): DTGVSQNPRHKITKRGQNVTFRCDPISEHNRLYWYRQTLGQGPEFLTYFQNEAQLEKSRLLSDRFSAERPKGSFSTLEIQRTEQGDSAMYLCASSLVQGVSGELFFGEGSRLTVL.